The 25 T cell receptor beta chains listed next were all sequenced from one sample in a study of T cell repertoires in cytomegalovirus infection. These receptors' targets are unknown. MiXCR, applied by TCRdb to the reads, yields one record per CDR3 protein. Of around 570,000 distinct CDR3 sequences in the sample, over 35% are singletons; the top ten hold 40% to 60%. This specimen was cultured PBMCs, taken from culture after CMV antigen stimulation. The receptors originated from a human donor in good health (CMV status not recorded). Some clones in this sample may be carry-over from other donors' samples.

CDR3 region: CAITTLAGGSEAFF. The CDR3 DNA sequence: TGTGCCATCACCACACTCGCGGGGGGCAGTGAAGCTTTCTTT. The chain employs TRBV10-3 and TRBJ1-1, with D possibly being TRBD1 (6 bases). Germline V gene lookup returns CDR1 ENHRY and CDR2 SYGVKD. The CDR3 consists of 14 residues. Trimming stripped 7 bases from V and 7 bases from J, with 19 bases between.

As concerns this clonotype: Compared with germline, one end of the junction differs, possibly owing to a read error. The CDR3 DNA follows: TGTGCCAGCAGCCACGCCCTCCTTCCCGCCAAAAACATTCAGTACTTC. It translates to CASSHALLPAKNIQYF. The chain links TRBV4-1 to TRBJ2-4; D gene uncertain. This CDR3 is 16 amino acids long. Germline V gene lookup returns CDR1 MGHRA and CDR2 YSYEKL.

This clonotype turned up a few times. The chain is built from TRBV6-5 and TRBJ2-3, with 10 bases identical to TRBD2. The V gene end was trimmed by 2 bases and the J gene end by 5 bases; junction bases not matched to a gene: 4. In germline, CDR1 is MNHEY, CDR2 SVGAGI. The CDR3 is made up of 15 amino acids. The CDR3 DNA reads TGTGCCAGCAGTTACGCGGGACTAGCGATAGATACGCAGTATTTT. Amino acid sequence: CASSYAGLAIDTQYF.

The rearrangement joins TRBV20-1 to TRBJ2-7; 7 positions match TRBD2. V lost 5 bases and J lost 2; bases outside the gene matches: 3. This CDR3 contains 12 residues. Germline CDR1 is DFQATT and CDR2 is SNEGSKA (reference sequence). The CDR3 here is CSASSGAYEQYF. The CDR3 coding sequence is TGCAGTGCTTCTAGCGGAGCCTACGAGCAGTACTTC.

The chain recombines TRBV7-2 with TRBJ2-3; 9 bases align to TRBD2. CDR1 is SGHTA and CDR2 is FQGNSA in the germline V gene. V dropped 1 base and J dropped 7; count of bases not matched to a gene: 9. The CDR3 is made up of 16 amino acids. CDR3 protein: CASSLGGGGKGNTQYF. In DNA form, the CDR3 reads TGTGCCAGCAGCTTAGGCGGGGGGGGCAAAGGGAATACGCAGTATTTT.

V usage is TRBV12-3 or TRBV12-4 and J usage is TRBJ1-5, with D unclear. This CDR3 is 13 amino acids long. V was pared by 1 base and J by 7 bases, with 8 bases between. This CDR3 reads CASSLDRTQPQHF. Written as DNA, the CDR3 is TGTGCCAGCAGTTTAGACAGAACCCAGCCCCAGCATTTT.

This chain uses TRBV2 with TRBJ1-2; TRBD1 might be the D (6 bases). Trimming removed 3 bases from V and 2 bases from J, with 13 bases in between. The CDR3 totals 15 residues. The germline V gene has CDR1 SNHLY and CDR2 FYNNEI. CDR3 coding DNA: TGTGCCAGCAGTGAGGGACACCGGAGGAACTATGGCTACACCTTC. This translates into CASSEGHRRNYGYTF.

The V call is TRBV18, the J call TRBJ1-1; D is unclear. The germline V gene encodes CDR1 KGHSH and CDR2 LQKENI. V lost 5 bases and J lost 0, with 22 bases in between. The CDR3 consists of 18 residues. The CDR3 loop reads CASSVWVGTAAMNTEAFF. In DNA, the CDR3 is TGTGCCAGCTCAGTCTGGGTCGGAACTGCTGCGATGAACACTGAAGCTTTCTTT.

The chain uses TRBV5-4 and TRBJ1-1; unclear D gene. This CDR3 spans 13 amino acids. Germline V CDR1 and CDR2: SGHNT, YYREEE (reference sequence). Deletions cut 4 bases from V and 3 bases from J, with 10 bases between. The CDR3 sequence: CASSGVVDTEAFF. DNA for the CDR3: TGTGCCAGCAGCGGGGTGGTAGACACTGAAGCTTTCTTT. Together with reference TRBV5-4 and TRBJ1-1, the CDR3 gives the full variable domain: ETGVTQSPTHLIKTRGQQVTLRCSSQSGHNTVSWYQQALGQGPQFIFQYYREEENGRGNFPPRFSGLQFPNYSSELNVNALELDDSALYLCASSGVVDTEAFFGQGTRLTVV.

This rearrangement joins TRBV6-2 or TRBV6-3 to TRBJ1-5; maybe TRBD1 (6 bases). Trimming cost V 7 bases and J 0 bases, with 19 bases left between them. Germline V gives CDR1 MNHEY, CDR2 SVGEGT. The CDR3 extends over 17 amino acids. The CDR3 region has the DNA TGTGCCAGCACCGCGTGGGGGGCTACCTATAGCAATCAGCCCCAGCATTTT. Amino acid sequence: CASTAWGATYSNQPQHF.

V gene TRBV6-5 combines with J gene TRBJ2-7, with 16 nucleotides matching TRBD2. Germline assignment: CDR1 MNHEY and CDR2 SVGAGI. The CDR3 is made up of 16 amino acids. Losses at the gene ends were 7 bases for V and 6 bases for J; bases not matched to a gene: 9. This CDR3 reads CASTPGTSGGEGEQYF. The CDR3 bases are TGTGCCAGCACCCCCGGGACTAGCGGGGGGGAGGGCGAGCAGTACTTC.

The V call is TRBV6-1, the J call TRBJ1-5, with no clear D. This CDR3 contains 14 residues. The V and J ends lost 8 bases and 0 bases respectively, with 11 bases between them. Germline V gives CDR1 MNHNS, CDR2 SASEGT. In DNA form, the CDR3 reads TGTGCCAGCGCGCCCACGGCTAGCAATCAGCCCCAGCATTTT. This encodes CASAPTASNQPQHF.

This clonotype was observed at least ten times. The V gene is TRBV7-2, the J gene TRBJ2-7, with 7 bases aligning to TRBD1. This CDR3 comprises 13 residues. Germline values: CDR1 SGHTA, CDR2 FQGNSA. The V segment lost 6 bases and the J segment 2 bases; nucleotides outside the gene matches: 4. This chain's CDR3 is CASRPGTAYEQYF. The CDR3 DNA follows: TGTGCCAGCAGGCCCGGGACAGCCTACGAGCAGTACTTC.

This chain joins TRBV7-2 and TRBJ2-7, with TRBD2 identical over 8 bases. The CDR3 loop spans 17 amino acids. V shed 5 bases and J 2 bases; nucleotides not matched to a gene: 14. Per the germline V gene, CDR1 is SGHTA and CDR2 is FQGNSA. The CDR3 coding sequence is TGTGCCAGCAGCCCCCCCGGGAGTTTAGCGGGGACCTACGAGCAGTACTTC. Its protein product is CASSPPGSLAGTYEQYF.

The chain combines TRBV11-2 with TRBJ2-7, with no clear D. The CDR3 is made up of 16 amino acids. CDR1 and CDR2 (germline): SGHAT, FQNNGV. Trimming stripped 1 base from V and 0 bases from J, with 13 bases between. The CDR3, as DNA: TGTGCCAGCAGCTTAGGGATACCGGCACGCTCCTACGAGCAGTACTTC. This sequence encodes CASSLGIPARSYEQYF.

The DNA of the CDR3 is TGTGCCACCAGTGACTCTGGCAGGACAGCGGGGGATACGCAGTATTTT. Its translation: CATSDSGRTAGDTQYF. This chain joins TRBV24-1 and TRBJ2-3; tentative D call: TRBD2 (7 bases). This CDR3 has 16 residues. The germline gives CDR1 KGHDR, CDR2 SFDVKD. V shed 4 bases and J shed 6 bases, with 19 bases lying between them.

The CDR3 here is CASSYGGDDSPLHF. CDR3 sequence (DNA): TGTGCCAGCAGTTACGGGGGTGACGATTCACCCCTCCACTTT. This chain links TRBV6-5 with TRBJ1-6; tentative D call: TRBD1 (5 bases). Germline assignment: CDR1 MNHEY and CDR2 SVGAGI. This CDR3 region has 14 residues. Trimming took 2 bases from V and 8 from J, leaving 10 bases between them.

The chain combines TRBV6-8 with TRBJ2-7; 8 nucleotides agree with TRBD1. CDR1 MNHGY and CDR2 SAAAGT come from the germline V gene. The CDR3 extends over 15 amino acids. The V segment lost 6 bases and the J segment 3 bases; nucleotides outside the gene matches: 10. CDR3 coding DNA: TGTGCCAGCAGGCCGGACGGACAGGGTAGCTACGAGCAGTACTTC. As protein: CASRPDGQGSYEQYF.

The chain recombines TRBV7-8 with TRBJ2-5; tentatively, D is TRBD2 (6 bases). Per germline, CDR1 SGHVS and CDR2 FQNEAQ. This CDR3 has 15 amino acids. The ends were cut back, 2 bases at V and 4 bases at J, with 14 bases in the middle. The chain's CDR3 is CASSLSGLGGETQYF. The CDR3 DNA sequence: TGTGCCAGCAGCTTAAGCGGATTGGGGGGAGAGACCCAGTACTTC.

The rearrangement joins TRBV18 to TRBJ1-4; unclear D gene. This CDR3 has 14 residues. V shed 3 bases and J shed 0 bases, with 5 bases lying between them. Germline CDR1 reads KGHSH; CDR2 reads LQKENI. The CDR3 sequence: CASSPSTTNEKLFF. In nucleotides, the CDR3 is TGTGCCAGCTCACCGTCGACAACTAATGAAAAACTGTTTTTT.

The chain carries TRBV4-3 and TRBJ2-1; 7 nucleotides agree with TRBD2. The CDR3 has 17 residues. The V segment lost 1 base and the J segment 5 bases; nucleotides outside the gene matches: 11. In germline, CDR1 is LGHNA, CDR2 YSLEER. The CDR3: CASSQGGGRPGDNEQFF. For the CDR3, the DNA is TGCGCCAGCAGCCAAGGGGGGGGACGGCCCGGGGACAATGAGCAGTTCTTC.

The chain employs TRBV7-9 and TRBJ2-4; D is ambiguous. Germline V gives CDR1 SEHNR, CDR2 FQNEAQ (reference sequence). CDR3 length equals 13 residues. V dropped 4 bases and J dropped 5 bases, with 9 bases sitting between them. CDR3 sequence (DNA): TGTGCCAGCAGCTCAGCCGCAGAAAACATTCAGTACTTC. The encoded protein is CASSSAAENIQYF. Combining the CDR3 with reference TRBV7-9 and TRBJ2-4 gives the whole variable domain DTGVSQNPRHKITKRGQNVTFRCDPISEHNRLYWYRQTLGQGPEFLTYFQNEAQLEKSRLLSDRFSAERPKGSFSTLEIQRTEQGDSAMYLCASSSAAENIQYFGAGTRLSVL.

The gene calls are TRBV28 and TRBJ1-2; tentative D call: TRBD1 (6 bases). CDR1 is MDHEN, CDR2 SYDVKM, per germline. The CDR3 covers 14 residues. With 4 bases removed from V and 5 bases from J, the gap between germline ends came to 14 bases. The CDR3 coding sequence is TGTGCCAGCAGTTCCCTGGGAGGGGGGTATGGCTACACCTTC. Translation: CASSSLGGGYGYTF.

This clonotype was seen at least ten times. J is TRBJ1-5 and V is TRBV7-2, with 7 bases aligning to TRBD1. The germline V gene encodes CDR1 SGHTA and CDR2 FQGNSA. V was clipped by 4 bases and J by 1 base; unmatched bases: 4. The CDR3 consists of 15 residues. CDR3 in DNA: TGTGCCAGCAGCTCGTGGGACAGCAGCAATCAGCCCCAGCATTTT. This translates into CASSSWDSSNQPQHF. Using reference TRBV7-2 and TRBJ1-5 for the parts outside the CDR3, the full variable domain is GAGVSQSPSNKVTEKGKDVELRCDPISGHTALYWYRQSLGQGLEFLIYFQGNSAPDKSGLPSDRFSAERTGGSVSTLTIQRTQQEDSAVYLCASSSWDSSNQPQHFGDGTRLSIL.

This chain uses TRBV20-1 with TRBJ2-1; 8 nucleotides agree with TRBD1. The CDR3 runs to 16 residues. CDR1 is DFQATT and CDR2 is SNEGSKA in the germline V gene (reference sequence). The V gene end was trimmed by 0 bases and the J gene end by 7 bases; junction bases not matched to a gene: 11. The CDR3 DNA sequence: TGCAGTGCTAGAGATCATAGGCAGGGGGCGGGAAATGAGCAGTTCTTC. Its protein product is CSARDHRQGAGNEQFF.